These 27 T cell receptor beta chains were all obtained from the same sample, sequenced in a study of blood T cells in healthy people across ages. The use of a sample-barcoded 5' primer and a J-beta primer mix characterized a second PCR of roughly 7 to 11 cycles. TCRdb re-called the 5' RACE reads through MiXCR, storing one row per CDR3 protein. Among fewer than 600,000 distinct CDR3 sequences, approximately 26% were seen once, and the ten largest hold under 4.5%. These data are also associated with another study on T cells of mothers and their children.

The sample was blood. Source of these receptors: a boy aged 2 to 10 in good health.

For the CDR3, the DNA is TGTGCCAGCAGGCGTACTAGCGGGCAGGCCTACGAGCAGTACTTC. It yields the protein CASRRTSGQAYEQYF. This chain joins TRBV2 and TRBJ2-7; 9 nucleotides align to TRBD2. Looked up from germline, CDR1 is SNHLY and CDR2 is FYNNEI. This CDR3 is built from 15 residues. J was trimmed by 2 bases and V by 6 bases; bases with no gene match: 8.

The CDR3 spells CASSGLAGQIEQFF. The CDR3 region has the DNA TGTGCCAGCAGTGGACTAGCGGGACAGATTGAGCAGTTCTTC. The V gene is TRBV6-7, the J gene TRBJ2-1; 12 bases agree with TRBD2. TRBV6-7 is recorded as an ORF, its role being uncertain. The CDR3 covers 14 residues. Unmatched junction bases numbered 5, after V lost 5 bases and J lost 9 bases.

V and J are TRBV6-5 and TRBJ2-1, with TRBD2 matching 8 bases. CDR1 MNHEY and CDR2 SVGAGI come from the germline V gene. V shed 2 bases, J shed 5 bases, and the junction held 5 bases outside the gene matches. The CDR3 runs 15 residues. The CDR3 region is CASSYGTSGDNEQFF. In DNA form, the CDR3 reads TGTGCCAGCAGTTACGGAACTAGCGGTGACAATGAGCAGTTCTTC.

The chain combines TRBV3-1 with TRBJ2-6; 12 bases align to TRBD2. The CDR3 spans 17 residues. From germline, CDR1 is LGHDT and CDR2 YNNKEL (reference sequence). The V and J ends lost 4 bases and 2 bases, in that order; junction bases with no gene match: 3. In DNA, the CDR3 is TGTGCCAGCAGCCCCCTAGCGGGGGGGCCTGGGGCCAACGTCCTGACTTTC. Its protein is CASSPLAGGPGANVLTF.

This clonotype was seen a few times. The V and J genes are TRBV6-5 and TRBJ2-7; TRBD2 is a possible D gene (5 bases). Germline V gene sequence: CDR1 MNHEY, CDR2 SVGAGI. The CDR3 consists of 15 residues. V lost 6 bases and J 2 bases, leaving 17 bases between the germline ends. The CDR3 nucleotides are TGTGCCAGCAGGGACTTTGAGGCCATGGCCTACGAGCAGTACTTC. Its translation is CASRDFEAMAYEQYF.

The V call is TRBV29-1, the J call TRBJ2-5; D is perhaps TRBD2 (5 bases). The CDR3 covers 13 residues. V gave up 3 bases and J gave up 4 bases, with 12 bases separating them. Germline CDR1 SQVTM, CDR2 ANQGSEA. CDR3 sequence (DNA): TGCAGCGTTGATCACGGGGTGAGAGAGACCCAGTACTTC. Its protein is CSVDHGVRETQYF.

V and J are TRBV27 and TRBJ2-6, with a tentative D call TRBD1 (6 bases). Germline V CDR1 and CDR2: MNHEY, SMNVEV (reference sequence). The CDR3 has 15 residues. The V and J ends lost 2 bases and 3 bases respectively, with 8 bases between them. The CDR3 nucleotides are TGTGCCAGCAGTTTAAGCAGGGGTGGGGCCAACGTCCTGACTTTC. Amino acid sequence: CASSLSRGGANVLTF.

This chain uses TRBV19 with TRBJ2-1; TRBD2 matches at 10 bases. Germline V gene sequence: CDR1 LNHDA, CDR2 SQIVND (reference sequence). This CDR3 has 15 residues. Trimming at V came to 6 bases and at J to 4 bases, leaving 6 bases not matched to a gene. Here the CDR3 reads CASSTGTSAYNEQFF. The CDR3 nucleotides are TGTGCCAGTAGCACCGGGACTAGCGCTTACAATGAGCAGTTCTTC.

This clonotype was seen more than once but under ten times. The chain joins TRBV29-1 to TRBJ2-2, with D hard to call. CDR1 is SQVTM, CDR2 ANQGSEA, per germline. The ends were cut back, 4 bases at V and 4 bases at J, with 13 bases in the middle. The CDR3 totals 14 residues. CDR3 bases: TGCAGCGTTGTGGTAGAGGCCGGCACCGGGGAGCTGTTTTTT. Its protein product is CSVVVEAGTGELFF.

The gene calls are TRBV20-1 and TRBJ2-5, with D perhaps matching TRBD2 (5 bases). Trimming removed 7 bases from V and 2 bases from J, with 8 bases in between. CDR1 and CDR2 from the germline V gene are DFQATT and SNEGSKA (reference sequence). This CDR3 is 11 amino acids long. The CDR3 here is CSVRGQETQYF. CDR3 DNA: TGCAGTGTCCGGGGTCAAGAGACCCAGTACTTC.

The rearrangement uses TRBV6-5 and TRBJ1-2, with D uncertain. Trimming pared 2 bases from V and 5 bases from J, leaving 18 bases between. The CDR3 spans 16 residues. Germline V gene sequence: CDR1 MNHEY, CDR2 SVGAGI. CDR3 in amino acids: CASSYDPKVTSYGYTF. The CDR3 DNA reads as TGTGCCAGCAGTTACGACCCGAAGGTTACCTCATATGGCTACACCTTC.

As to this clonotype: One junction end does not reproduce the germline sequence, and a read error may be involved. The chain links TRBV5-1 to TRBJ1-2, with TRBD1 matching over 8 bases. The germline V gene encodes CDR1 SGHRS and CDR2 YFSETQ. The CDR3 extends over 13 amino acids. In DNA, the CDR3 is TGCGCCAGCAGCTCGGGACAGGCCACCACCGGGACGTTC. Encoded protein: CASSSGQATTGTF.

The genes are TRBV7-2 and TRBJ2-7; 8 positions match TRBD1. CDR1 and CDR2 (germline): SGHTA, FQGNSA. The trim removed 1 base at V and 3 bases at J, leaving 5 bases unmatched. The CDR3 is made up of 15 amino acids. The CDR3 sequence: CASSLGTGWVYEQYF. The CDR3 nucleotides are TGTGCCAGCAGCTTAGGGACAGGGTGGGTCTACGAGCAGTACTTC.

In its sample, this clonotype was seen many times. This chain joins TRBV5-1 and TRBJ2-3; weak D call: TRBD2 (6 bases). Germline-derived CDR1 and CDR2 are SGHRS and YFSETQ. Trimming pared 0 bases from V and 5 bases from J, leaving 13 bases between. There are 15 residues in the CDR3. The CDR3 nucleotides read TGCGCCAGCAGCTTGGCTAGCGTCGGGGGAGATACGCAGTATTTT. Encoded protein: CASSLASVGGDTQYF.

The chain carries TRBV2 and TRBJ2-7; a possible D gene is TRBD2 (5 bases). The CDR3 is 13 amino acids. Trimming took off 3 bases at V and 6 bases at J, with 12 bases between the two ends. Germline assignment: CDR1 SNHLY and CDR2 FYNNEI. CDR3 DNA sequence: TGTGCCAGCAGTGACGGACGAGGGTTCGAGCAGTACTTC. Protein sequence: CASSDGRGFEQYF. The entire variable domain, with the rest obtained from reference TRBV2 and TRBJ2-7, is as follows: EPEVTQTPSHQVTQMGQEVILRCVPISNHLYFYWYRQILGQKVEFLVSFYNNEISEKSEIFDDQFSVERPDGSNFTLKIRSTKLEDSAMYFCASSDGRGFEQYFGPGTRLTVT.

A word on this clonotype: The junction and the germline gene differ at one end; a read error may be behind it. Here the CDR3 reads CSARGETSGDYNEQFF. The CDR3 bases are TGCAGTGCCAGAGGGGAAACTAGCGGGGACTACAATGAGCAGTTCTTC. This chain links TRBV20-1 with TRBJ2-5; 10 nucleotides align to TRBD2. The end of the DNA aligns better with TRBJ2-1, so the J call may be wrong. Germline CDR1 DFQATT, CDR2 SNEGSKA (reference sequence). The length of the CDR3 is 16 residues.

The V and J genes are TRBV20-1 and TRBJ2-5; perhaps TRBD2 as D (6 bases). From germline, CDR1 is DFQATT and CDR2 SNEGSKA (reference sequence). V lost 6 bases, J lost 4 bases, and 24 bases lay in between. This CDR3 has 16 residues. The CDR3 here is CSAPRGGGVGRETQYF. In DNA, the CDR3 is TGCAGTGCCCCGAGGGGCGGAGGGGTTGGTCGAGAGACCCAGTACTTC.

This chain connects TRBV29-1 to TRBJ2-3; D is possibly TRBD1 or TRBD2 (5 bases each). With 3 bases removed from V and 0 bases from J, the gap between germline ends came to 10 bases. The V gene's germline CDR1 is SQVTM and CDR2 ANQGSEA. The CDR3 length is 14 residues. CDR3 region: CSVEGVRSTDTQYF. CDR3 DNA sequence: TGCAGCGTTGAGGGGGTGCGTAGCACAGATACGCAGTATTTT.

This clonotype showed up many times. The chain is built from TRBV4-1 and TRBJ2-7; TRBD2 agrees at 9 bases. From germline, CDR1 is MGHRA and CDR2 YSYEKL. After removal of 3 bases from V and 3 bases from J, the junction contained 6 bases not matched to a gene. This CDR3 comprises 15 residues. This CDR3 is CASSQASGAFYEQYF. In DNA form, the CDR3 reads TGCGCCAGCAGCCAGGCTAGCGGGGCTTTCTACGAGCAGTACTTC.

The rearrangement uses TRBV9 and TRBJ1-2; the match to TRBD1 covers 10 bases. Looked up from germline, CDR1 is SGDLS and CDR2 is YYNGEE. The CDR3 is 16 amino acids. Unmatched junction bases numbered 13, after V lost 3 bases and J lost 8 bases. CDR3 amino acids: CASSAYRSTGGIGYTF. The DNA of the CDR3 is TGTGCCAGCAGCGCCTACCGTTCGACAGGGGGCATCGGCTACACCTTC.

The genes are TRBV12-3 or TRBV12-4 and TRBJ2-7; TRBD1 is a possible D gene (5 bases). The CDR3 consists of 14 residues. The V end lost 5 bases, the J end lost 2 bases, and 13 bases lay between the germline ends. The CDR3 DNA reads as TGTGCCAGCAGTCTTACAGGCTTCACCTACGAGCAGTACTTC. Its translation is CASSLTGFTYEQYF.

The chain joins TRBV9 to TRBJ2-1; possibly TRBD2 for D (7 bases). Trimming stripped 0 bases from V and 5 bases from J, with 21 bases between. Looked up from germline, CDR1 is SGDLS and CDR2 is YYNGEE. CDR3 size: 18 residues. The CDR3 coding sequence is TGTGCCAGCAGCGTAGGATATCTGGCGGGGGCTTTTGACAATGAGCAGTTCTTC. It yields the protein CASSVGYLAGAFDNEQFF.

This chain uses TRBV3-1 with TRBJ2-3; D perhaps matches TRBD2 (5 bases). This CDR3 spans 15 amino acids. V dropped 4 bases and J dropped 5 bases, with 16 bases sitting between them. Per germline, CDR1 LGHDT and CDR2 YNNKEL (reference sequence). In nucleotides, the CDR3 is TGTGCCAGCAGCCCCCGGAGGAGCCGTCAAGATACGCAGTATTTT. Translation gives CASSPRRSRQDTQYF.

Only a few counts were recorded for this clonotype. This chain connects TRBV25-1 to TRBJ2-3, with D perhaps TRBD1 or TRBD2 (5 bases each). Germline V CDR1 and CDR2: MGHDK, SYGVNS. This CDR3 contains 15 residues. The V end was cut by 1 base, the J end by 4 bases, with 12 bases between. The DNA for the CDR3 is TGTGCCAGCAGTGAATGGGGACGGGGCCCAGATACGCAGTATTTT. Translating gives CASSEWGRGPDTQYF.

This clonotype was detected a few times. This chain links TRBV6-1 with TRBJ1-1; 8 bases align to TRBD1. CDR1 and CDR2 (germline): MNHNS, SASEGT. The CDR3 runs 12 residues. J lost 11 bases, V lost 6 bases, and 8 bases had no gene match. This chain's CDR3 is CASRGTGLLAFF. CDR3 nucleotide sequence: TGTGCCAGCAGGGGGACAGGTTTGTTGGCTTTCTTT.

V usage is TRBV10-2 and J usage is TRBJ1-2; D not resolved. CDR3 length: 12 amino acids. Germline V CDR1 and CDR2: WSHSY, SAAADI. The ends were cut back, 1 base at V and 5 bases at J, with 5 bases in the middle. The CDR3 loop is CASSELAYGYTF. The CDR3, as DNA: TGCGCCAGCAGTGAGTTGGCTTATGGCTACACCTTC.

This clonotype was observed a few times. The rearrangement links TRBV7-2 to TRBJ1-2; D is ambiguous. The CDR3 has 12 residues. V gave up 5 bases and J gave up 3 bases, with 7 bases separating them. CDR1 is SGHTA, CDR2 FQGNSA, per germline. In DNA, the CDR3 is TGTGCCAGCAGCGGCACATACTATGGCTACACCTTC. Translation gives CASSGTYYGYTF.